Detailed here is one T cell receptor beta chain. Its antigen is unidentified. The junction had 4 bases not matched to a gene; V was cut back by 4 bases and J by 4 bases. The germline CDR1 and CDR2 sequences are SGHNT and YYREEE (reference sequence). The CDR3 spans 13 residues. The data originate from a study of cytomegalovirus exposure and HLA in healthy donors. Findings and caveats of the study: There were some public TCRs occurring in many donors, but most TCR sequences were rare. Immune exposure information comprised only CMV serostatus.

Use of 60 Vbeta and 13 Jbeta primers characterized the PCR. TCRdb keeps only in-frame clones here, not all; method: immunoSEQ multiplex PCR. There are some 150,000 clones in the sample; over 60% occur only once, and roughly 4.9% lies in the top ten. This TCR derives from a woman in her forties or fifties in good health and CMV-seronegative. The chain recombines TRBV5-4 with TRBJ1-1; 7 positions agree with TRBD1. Sample: PBMCs. The CDR3 loop reads CASSTQGVTEAFF. The CDR3 DNA is TGTGCCAGCAGCACCCAGGGGGTCACTGAAGCTTTCTTT.